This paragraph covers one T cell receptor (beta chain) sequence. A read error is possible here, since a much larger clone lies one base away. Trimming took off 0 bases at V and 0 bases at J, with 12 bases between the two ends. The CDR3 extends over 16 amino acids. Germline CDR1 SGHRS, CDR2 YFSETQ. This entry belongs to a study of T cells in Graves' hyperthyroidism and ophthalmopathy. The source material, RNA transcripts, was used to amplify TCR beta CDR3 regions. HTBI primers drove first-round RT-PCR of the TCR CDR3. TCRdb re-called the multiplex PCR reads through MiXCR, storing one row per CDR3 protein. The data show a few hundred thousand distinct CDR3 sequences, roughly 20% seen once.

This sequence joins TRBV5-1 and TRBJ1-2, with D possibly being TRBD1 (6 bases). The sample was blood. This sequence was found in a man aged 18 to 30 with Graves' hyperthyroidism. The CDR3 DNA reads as TGCGCCAGCAGCTTGGGGCTCGGACAGACTAACTATGGCTACACCTTC. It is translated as CASSLGLGQTNYGYTF.